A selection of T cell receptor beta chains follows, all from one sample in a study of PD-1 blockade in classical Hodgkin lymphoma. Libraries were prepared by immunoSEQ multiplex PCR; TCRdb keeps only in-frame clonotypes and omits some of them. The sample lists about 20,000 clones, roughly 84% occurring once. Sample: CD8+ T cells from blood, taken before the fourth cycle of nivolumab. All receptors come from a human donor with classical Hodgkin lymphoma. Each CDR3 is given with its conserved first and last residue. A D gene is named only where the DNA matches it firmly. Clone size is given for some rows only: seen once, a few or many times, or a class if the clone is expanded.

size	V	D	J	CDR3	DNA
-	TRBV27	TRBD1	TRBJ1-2	CASSLGTENYYGYTF	TGTGCCAGCAGTTTGGGGACAGAAAATTACTATGGCTACACCTTC
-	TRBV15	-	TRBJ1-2	CATSGQPGTNYGYTF	TGTGCCACCAGCGGGCAGCCCGGGACTAACTATGGCTACACCTTC
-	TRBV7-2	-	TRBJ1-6	CASSRPLVTVLDSPLHF	TGTGCCAGCAGCCGCCCCCTGGTAACAGTGTTAGACTCACCCCTCCACTTT
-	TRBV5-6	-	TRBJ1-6	CASSFGHRSPPLHF	TGTGCCAGCAGCTTCGGGCACCGTTCCCCGCCCCTCCACTTT
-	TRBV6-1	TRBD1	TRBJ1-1	CATLQGAAFF	TGTGCCACCTTACAGGGGGCAGCTTTCTTT
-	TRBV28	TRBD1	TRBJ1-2	CASRSGQPLGGYTF	TGTGCCAGCAGATCGGGACAGCCCTTAGGAGGCTACACCTTC
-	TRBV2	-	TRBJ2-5	CASSQGWKTQYF	TGTGCCAGCAGTCAGGGTTGGAAGACCCAGTACTTC
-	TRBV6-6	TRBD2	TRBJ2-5	CASKRLAGGQETQYF	TGTGCCAGCAAACGTCTAGCGGGGGGACAAGAGACCCAGTACTTC
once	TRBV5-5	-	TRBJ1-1	CATLQREGSEAFF	TGTGCCACCCTACAGAGGGAGGGGAGTGAAGCTTTCTTT
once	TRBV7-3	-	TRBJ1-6	CASSFGETRPYYNSPLHF	TGTGCCAGCAGCTTCGGAGAGACCAGACCCTACTATAATTCACCCCTCCACTTT
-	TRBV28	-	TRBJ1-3	CASSLWGSGNTIYF	TGTGCCAGCAGTTTATGGGGTTCTGGAAACACCATATATTTT
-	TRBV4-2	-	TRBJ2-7	CASSQDPLRPYEQYF	TGTGCCAGCAGCCAAGATCCATTGAGACCTTACGAGCAGTACTTC
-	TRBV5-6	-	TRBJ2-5	CASRDTREETQYF	TGTGCCAGCAGGGACACTAGAGAAGAGACCCAGTACTTC
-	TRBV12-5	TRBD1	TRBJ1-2	CASGGGTVQGSYGYTF	TGTGCTAGTGGGGGGGGCACCGTACAGGGGAGCTATGGCTACACCTTC
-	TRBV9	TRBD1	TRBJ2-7	CASSEQGSVNYEQYF	TGTGCCAGCAGCGAACAGGGGTCGGTCAATTACGAGCAGTACTTC
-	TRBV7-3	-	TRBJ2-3	CASSLDSTDTQYF	TGTGCCAGCAGCTTGGATAGCACAGATACGCAGTATTTT
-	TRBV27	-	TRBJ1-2	CASSPGPREGYTF	TGTGCCAGCAGCCCAGGGCCAAGGGAAGGCTACACCTTC
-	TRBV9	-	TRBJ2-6	CASSAESSGANVLTF	TGTGCCAGCAGCGCAGAATCCTCTGGGGCCAACGTCCTGACTTTC
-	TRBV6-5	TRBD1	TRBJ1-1	CASSYGLQGTGTEAFF	TGTGCCAGCAGTTACGGATTACAGGGGACGGGCACTGAAGCTTTCTTT
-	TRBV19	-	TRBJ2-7	CASSKGIGTDYEQYF	TGTGCCTCTTCAAAGGGCATAGGGACGGATTACGAGCAGTACTTC
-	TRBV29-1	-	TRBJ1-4	CSVEESATNEKLFF	TGCAGCGTTGAAGAGAGTGCAACTAATGAAAAACTGTTTTTT
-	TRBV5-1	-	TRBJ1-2	CASSLLGATDGYTF	TGCGCCAGCAGCTTACTGGGGGCGACGGATGGCTACACCTTC
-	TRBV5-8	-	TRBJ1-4	CASSLDLVKEKLFF	TGTGCCAGCAGCTTGGACCTTGTAAAGGAAAAACTGTTTTTT
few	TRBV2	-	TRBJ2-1	CASSGETSPRYNEQFF	TGTGCCAGCAGTGGAGAAACTAGCCCCCGTTACAATGAGCAGTTCTTC
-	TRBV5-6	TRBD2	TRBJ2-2	CASSFLAGGGTGELFF	TGTGCCAGCAGCTTCCTAGCGGGGGGCGGGACCGGGGAGCTGTTTTTT
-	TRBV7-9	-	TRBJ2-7	CASSQGYYEQYF	TGTGCCAGCAGCCAGGGATACTACGAGCAGTACTTC
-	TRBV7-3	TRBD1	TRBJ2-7	CASSKDRAPPYEQYF	TGTGCCAGCAGCAAAGACAGGGCCCCCCCCTACGAGCAGTACTTC
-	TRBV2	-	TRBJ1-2	CARTRGTAYYGYTF	TGTGCCAGAACCCGGGGGACGGCCTACTATGGCTACACCTTC
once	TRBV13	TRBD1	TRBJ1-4	CASSLAQGGEKLFF	TGTGCCAGCAGCTTAGCCCAGGGGGGTGAAAAACTGTTTTTT